The clone carrying this T cell receptor beta chain has just a few counts. As yet, its antigen is unknown. The V gene lost 6 bases and the J gene lost 8 bases, with 16 bases spanning the gap. The CDR3 covers 14 residues. Germline V gene sequence: CDR1 SEHNR, CDR2 FQNEAQ (reference sequence). This sample was included in a study of T-cell reconstitution after alpha-beta-depleted transplantation in children. Study conclusions and caveats: Approximately two months post-transplant, alpha-beta T cells reportedly originated from several hundred expanded graft clones. At one year after transplant, newly produced T cells mostly accounted for T-cell counts and diversity.

Library preparation (for TCRbeta) was performed with unique molecular identifiers. TCRdb recomputed calls from the PCR reads with MiXCR, one row per CDR3 protein. The table records about 250,000 distinct CDR3 sequences, about 24% of them present only once. This specimen consisted of PBMCs, mostly from graft donor cells, obtained 360 days after TCRalphabeta/CD19-depleted stem cell transplant. V usage is TRBV7-9 and J usage is TRBJ1-4; maybe TRBD1 (6 bases). The TCR sequence derives from a female patient aged 2 to 10 who had a stem cell transplant for congenital amegakaryocytic thrombocytopenia, so the T cells may come from the graft donor. The CDR3 protein is CASREQGSREKLFF. DNA for the CDR3: TGTGCCAGCAGGGAACAGGGATCACGGGAAAAACTGTTTTTT.